This TCR beta chain came from a study of shared clonotypes between healthy human individuals (TCRdb year 2020). About the full investigation: A couple of women and a few men aged 18 to 49 years were included in the cohort. Blood TCR repertoires of four to six healthy adults were deeply sequenced to estimate repertoire size and the extent of clonotype sharing between individuals. Leukapheresis yielded between about 0.9 and 9 billion PBMCs per donor. To increase sequencing depth and limit assay-specific biases, different laboratories used diverse techniques to prepare libraries and sequence TCR repertoires. For each donor, CD4 naive and CD4 memory were each run on three plates, CD8 naive on two plates, and CD8 memory on one plate.

On this clone: There is no known antigen for this receptor. Base qualities are not at hand, and no much larger clone is one base apart.

Healthy HIV-negative adults with no recently reported acute infections or vaccinations were included as donors. All donors were Caucasian adults living in Nashville, Tennessee, USA. CD4+ T cells were enriched by magnetic negative selection, after which naive cells were positively selected on CD45RA and the negative fraction was taken as the memory subset. Blood was collected by leukapheresis, and PBMCs were isolated by Ficoll-Histopaque density gradient centrifugation and then cryopreserved in liquid nitrogen vapor phase. Analytical flow cytometry was used to check the purity and quantity of each magnetically sorted T cell population. Each sorted fraction had its genomic DNA isolated and then quantified by UV absorbance on a Nanodrop 2000c. Points the paper makes about the study in general: Pairwise subsampling led to the expectation that sequencing depth would affect the degree of clonotype sharing among donors. Because the study included only a small number of donors, the genetic and exposure-history diversity represented was limited. Even with the large sequencing depth, rarefaction of the sorted-subset datasets indicated that sequencing was incomplete. Sampling was restricted to blood, and TCR repertoires in tissues likely differ from the TCR repertoires found in blood. Compared with non-shared clonotypes, the clonotypes found in all four sorted-subset donors had higher generation probabilities. Naive subsets generally had larger estimated clonotype richness than memory subsets. When four donors were compared, the shared fraction of clonotypes was 5% to 6.5% for naive CD4, roughly 3.4% for naive CD8, 2% to 2.5% for memory CD4, and under 0.5% for memory CD8.

Using the deep immunoSEQ assay, TCR CDR3 regions were amplified from genomic DNA by multiplex PCR. Extracted genomic DNA from each cell subset was spread evenly across all wells of several immunoSEQ 96-well plates, with each plate serving as a replicate. For sorted subsets, approximately 200 ng of genomic DNA, equivalent to roughly 33,000 T cell genomes, went into each replicate PCR. Purified libraries were measured with a Qubit 3.0 fluorometer, size-checked on a Bioanalyzer 2100, and measured again with the KAPA Library Quantification kit. A separate single-read 150-cycle Illumina NextSeq 550 flow cell was used to sequence each immunoSEQ 96-well plate. The study's processing was this. Because only junctional sequences without quality scores were contained in the immunoSEQ output, filtering matching that applied to full-length reads could not be performed. Sequences were annotated with PyIR, a Python wrapper for IgBLAST v1.9, using IMGT germline references to assign V/J genes and CDR3. Reads were filtered out if the reads had weak V/J assignments (E-value above 1e-6), no CDR3, stop codons, out-of-frame junctions, or ambiguous translated residues. V3J clonotypes were defined as sequences sharing an identical inferred V gene, J gene, and CDR3 amino acid sequence. To compute the percentage overlap between repertoires, the number of shared unique clonotypes was divided by the size of the smaller repertoire. Three approaches were used to assess repertoire richness: RTK rarefaction, the Chao1 estimator, and Recon v2.1 estimates of unobserved clonotypes. Generation probabilities for all TCRbeta clonotypes obtained by the gDNA method from a handful of donors were computed using OLGA. The immuneACCESS repertoire file appears here via TCRdb, limited to in-frame rearrangements. These files lack a portion of the clones; in checked studies, under half of the deficit traces to unresolved V genes, and the cause of the others is not known. That table furnishes V, J and clone size, whereas the DNA furnished D and trimming. The sample table lists 2,500,000 or so clones, approximately 90% of them with a count of one. 0.13% to 0.15% of the sample belongs to the ten largest clones.

This TCR came from a man younger than 30 in good health. What was sequenced was naive CD4+ T cells sorted from blood. What this sample's cell subset or site label stands for: CD45RA+ positively selected.

The CDR3 reads CASREAGAGYGYTF. The bases read TGTGCCAGCAGGGAAGCAGGGGCCGGCTATGGCTACACCTTC. This receptor chain uses TRBV27 and TRBJ1-2; TRBD1 is possibly the D segment (6 matching bases). Trimming costs V 6 bases and J 4 bases, and their ends lie 15 bases apart. The germline V gene encodes CDR1 MNHEY and CDR2 SMNVEV (reference sequence). Taken from cysteine to phenylalanine, the CDR3 has 14 residues. Only the CDR3 part of the read is kept: 42 bases, read in frame from the first base.